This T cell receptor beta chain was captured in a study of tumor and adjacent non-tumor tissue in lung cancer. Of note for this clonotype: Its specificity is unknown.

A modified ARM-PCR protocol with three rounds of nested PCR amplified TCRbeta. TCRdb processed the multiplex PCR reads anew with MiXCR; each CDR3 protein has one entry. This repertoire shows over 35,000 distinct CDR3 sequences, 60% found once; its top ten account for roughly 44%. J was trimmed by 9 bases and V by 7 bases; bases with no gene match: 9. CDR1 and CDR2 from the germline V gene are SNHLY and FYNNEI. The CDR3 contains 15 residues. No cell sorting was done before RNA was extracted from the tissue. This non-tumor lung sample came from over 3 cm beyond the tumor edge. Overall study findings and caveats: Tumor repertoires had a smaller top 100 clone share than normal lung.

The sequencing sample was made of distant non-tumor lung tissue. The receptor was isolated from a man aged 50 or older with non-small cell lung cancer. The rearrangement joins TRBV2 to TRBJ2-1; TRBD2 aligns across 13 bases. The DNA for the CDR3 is TGTGCCAGCAACCCGGGACTAGCGGGAATTAGTGAGCAGTTCTTC. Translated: CASNPGLAGISEQFF.